This record looks at one T cell receptor beta chain sequence and its context. Antigen: not known. The data stem from a study of T cell responses to AZD1222 COVID-19 vaccine. Findings and caveats of the study: An increase in Spike-specific TCR breadth and depth was observed after two AZD1222 doses. Baseline testing showed seropositivity in only a handful of AZD1222 recipients.

Profiled with immunoSEQ multiplex PCR; TCRdb holds only in-frame clones, not every one. The table records about 120,000 clones, about 88% of them present only once. Germline V gene sequence: CDR1 MGHDK, CDR2 SYGVNS. This CDR3 contains 14 residues. With 8 bases clipped from V and 4 bases from J, the junction kept 7 bases outside the gene matches. The receptor's source is an adult who received the AZD1222 COVID-19 vaccine. Sequenced here: peripheral blood, sampled 28 days after the second AZD1222 dose. The chain uses TRBV25-1 and TRBJ2-7, with TRBD1 matching 11 bases. CDR3 sequence reads: CASGAGTGGYEQYF. CDR3 in DNA: TGTGCCAGCGGGGCGGGGACAGGGGGATACGAGCAGTACTTC.